The clone carrying this T cell receptor (beta chain) is a singleton in its sample. These data belong to a study of blood T cell repertoires in COVID-19. The length of the CDR3 is 13 residues. V lost 3 bases, J lost 5 bases, and 10 bases lay in between. Per the germline V gene, CDR1 is LNHDA and CDR2 is SQIVND (reference sequence). Measured with immunoSEQ multiplex PCR; TCRdb has only the in-frame clones, and not every one. The sample yields roughly 230,000 clones, roughly nine tenths seen once. The sequence was collected from a woman aged 40 to 55 who had recovered from COVID-19. Sequencing input: peripheral blood. This chain joins TRBV19 and TRBJ2-5, with D perhaps TRBD1 (5 bases). The CDR3 here is CASSIGAWETQYF. Here the CDR3 DNA reads TGTGCCAGTAGTATTGGGGCGTGGGAGACCCAGTACTTC.